Listed below are T cell receptor beta chains from one sample, sequenced in a study of OX40 agonist ivuxolimab in advanced cancers. Sequencing used immunoSEQ multiplex PCR; TCRdb keeps in-frame clones, though not all of them. Seen here are approximately 82,000 clones, 92% observed once, and the top ten hold about 0.63%. This sample comprised CD4+ or CD8+ T cells sorted from blood, obtained in a trial of the OX40 agonist ivuxolimab. The receptors were gathered from an adult with an advanced solid tumor such as melanoma, head and neck, liver or kidney cancer. The CDR3 runs from the conserved cysteine through the conserved F or W. Each record gives: clone size, J gene, V gene, D gene, CDR3 protein, CDR3 DNA. The D gene is left open where the match is weak. Rows may omit the clone size; those that give it use once, few, many or a size class.

>-|TRBJ1-5|TRBV27|TRBD1
CASSSHRGIGNQPQHF
TGTGCCAGCAGTTCTCACAGGGGGATTGGCAATCAGCCCCAGCATTTT
>-|TRBJ2-7|TRBV11-3|-
CASTRGPSSYEQYF
TGTGCATCGACGAGGGGTCCCAGCTCCTACGAGCAGTACTTC
>-|TRBJ1-5|TRBV2|-
CASSPRGQFVNQPQHF
TGTGCCAGCAGCCCCCGAGGACAATTCGTAAATCAGCCCCAGCATTTT
>-|TRBJ2-7|TRBV7-2|-
CASSLFPGYEQYF
TGTGCCAGCAGCTTGTTTCCGGGCTACGAGCAGTACTTC
>few|TRBJ1-3|TRBV29-1|-
CSVVTSSGNTIYF
TGCAGCGTTGTTACGAGCTCTGGAAACACCATATATTTT
>-|TRBJ1-5|TRBV7-9|-
CASSLAGQPQHF
TGTGCCAGCAGCTTAGCAGGACAGCCCCAGCATTTT
>-|TRBJ2-1|TRBV21-1|-
CASSKGPTSGRGGGSYNEQFF
TGTGCCAGCAGCAAAGGTCCGACTAGCGGGAGAGGAGGTGGCTCCTACAATGAGCAGTTCTTC
>-|TRBJ2-7|TRBV28|-
CASSSSGTKDDEQYF
TGTGCCAGCAGTTCTTCCGGGACGAAAGACGACGAGCAGTACTTC
>-|TRBJ1-1|TRBV9|-
CASSVRDTTEAFF
TGTGCCAGCAGCGTCAGGGATACCACTGAAGCTTTCTTT
>-|TRBJ1-1|TRBV6-1|-
CATEGGHTEAFF
TGTGCCACCGAGGGGGGTCACACTGAAGCTTTCTTT
>-|TRBJ1-2|TRBV19|TRBD1
CASSTGTGNYGYTF
TGTGCCAGTAGTACCGGGACAGGGAACTATGGCTACACCTTC
>few|TRBJ1-3|TRBV19|-
CASSQPNSGNTIYF
TGTGCCAGTAGCCAGCCCAACTCTGGAAACACCATATATTTT
>once|TRBJ1-2|TRBV2|TRBD1
CASTSTGVSYGYTF
TGTGCCAGCACCTCGACAGGGGTGAGCTATGGCTACACCTTC
>-|TRBJ1-1|TRBV5-1|-
CASSLDSSNTEAFF
TGCGCCAGCAGCTTGGACAGCTCGAACACTGAAGCTTTCTTT